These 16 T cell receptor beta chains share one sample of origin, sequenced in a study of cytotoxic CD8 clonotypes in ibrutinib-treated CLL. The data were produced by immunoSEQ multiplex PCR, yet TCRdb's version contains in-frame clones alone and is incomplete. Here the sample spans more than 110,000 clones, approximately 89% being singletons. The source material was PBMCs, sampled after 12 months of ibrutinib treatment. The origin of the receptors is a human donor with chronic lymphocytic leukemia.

The DNA for the CDR3 is TGCAGCGTTGGGGGCTCTGGGGAGACCCAGTACTTC. This sequence encodes CSVGGSGETQYF. V is TRBV29-1 and J is TRBJ2-5; D may be TRBD1 (5 bases). The CDR3 spans 12 residues. The germline CDR1 and CDR2 sequences are SQVTM and ANQGSEA. The germline V and J ends were trimmed by 4 bases and 5 bases, with 11 bases remaining between them.

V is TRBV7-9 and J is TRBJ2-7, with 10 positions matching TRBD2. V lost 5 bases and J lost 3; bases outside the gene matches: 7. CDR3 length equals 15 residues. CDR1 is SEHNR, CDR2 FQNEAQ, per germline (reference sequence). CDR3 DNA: TGTGCCAGCAGCCCTACTAGCGGGATATTCTACGAGCAGTACTTC. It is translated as CASSPTSGIFYEQYF.

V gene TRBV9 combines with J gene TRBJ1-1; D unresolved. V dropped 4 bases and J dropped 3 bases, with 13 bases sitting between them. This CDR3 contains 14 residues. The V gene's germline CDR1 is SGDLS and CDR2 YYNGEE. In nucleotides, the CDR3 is TGTGCCAGCAGCCCGCGGGCCACGGACACTGAAGCTTTCTTT. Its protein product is CASSPRATDTEAFF.

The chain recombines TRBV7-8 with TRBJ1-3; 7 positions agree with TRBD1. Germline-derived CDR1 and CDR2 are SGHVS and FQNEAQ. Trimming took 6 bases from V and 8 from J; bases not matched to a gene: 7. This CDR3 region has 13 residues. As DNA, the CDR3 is TGTGCCAGCAGTTCCGGGACAGTGGACACCATATATTTT. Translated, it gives CASSSGTVDTIYF. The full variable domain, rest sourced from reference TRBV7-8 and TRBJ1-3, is GAGVSQSPRYKVAKRGQDVALRCDPISGHVSLFWYQQALGQGPEFLTYFQNEAQLDKSGLPSDRFFAERPEGSVSTLKIQRTQQEDSAVYLCASSSGTVDTIYFGEGSWLTVV.

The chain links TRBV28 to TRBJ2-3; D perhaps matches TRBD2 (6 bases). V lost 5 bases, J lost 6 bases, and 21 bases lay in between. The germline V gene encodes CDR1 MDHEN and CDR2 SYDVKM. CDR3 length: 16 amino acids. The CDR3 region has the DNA TGTGCCAGCAGTCCCTCTAGCGCCTCCCCTTCGGATACGCAGTATTTT. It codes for CASSPSSASPSDTQYF.

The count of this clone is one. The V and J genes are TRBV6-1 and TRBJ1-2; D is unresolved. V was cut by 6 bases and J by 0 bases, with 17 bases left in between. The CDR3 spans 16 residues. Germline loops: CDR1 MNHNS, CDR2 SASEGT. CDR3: CASSEQMWLANYGYTF. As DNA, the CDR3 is TGTGCCAGCAGCGAACAGATGTGGCTTGCTAACTATGGCTACACCTTC.

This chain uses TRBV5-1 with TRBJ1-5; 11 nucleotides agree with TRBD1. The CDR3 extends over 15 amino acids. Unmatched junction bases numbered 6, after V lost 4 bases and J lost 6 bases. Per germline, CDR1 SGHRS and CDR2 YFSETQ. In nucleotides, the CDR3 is TGCGCCAGCAGCCCTGGGACAGGGGGTGCTCAGCCCCAGCATTTT. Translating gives CASSPGTGGAQPQHF.

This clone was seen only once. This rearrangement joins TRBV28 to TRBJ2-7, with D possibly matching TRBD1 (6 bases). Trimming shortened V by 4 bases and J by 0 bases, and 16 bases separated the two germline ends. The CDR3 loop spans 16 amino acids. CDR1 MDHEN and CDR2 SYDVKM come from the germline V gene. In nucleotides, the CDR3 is TGTGCCAGCAGTTCCAACAGGGTGAGGTTCTCCTACGAGCAGTACTTC. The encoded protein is CASSSNRVRFSYEQYF.

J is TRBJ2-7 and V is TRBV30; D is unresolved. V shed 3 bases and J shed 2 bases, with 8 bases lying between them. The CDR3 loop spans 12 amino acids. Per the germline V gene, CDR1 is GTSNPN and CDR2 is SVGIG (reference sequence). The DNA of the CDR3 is TGTGCCTGGAGCACAGCCACCTACGAGCAGTACTTC. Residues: CAWSTATYEQYF.

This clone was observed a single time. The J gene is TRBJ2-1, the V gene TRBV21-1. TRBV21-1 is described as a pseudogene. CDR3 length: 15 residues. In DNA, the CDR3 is TGTGCCAGCATGAGCCGACCCGGTGGCTACAATGAGCAGTTCTTC. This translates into CASMSRPGGYNEQFF.

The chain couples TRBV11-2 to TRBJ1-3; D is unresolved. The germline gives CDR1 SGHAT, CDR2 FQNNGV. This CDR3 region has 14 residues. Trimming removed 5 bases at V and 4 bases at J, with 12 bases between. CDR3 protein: CASSPTLPGNTIYF. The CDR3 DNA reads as TGTGCCAGCAGCCCCACCCTACCCGGAAACACCATATATTTT.

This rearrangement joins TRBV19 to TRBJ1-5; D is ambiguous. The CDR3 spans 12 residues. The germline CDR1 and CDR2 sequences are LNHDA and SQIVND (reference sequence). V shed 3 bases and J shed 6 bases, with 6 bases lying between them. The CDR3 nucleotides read TGTGCCAGTAGTATTGGGAGTCAGCCCCAGCATTTT. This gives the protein CASSIGSQPQHF. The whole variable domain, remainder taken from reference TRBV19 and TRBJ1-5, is DGGITQSPKYLFRKEGQNVTLSCEQNLNHDAMYWYRQDPGQGLRLIYYSQIVNDFQKGDIAEGYSVSREKKESFPLTVTSAQKNPTAFYLCASSIGSQPQHFGDGTRLSIL.

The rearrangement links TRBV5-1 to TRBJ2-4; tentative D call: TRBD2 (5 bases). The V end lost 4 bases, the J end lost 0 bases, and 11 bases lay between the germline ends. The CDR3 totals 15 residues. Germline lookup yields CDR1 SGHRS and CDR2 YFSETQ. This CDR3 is CASSQAELAKNIQYF. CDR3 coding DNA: TGCGCCAGCAGCCAAGCGGAGTTAGCCAAAAACATTCAGTACTTC. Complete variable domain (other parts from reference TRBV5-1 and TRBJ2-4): KAGVTQTPRYLIKTRGQQVTLSCSPISGHRSVSWYQQTPGQGLQFLFEYFSETQRNKGNFPGRFSGRQFSNSRSEMNVSTLELGDSALYLCASSQAELAKNIQYFGAGTRLSVL.

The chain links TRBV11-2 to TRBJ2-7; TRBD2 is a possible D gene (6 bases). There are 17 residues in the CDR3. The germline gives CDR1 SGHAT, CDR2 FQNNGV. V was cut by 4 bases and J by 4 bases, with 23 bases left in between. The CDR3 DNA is TGTGCCAGCAGCTCCGGGCCGGGCCGAAAGGGACTGTACGAGCAGTACTTC. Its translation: CASSSGPGRKGLYEQYF.

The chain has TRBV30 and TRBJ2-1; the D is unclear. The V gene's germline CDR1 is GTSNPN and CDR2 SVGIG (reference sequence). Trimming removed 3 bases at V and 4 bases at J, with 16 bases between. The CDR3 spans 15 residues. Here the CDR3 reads CAWSVTGLNYNEQFF. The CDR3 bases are TGTGCCTGGAGCGTGACGGGCCTTAATTACAATGAGCAGTTCTTC. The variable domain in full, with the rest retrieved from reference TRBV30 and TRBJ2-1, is SQTIHQWPATLVQPVGSPLSLECTVEGTSNPNLYWYRQAAGRGLQLLFYSVGIGQISSEVPQNLSASRPQDRQFILSSKKLLLSDSGFYLCAWSVTGLNYNEQFFGPGTRLTVL.

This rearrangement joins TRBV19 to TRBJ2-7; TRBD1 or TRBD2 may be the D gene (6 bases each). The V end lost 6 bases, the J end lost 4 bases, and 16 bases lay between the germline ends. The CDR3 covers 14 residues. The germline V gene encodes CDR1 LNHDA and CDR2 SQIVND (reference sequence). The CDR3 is CASSHRGRLYEQYF. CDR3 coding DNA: TGTGCCAGTAGCCACCGGGGGCGCTTGTACGAGCAGTACTTC.